The T cell receptor beta chain described here comes from a study of CD8 T cells in Susac syndrome. Findings and caveats of the study: The study conceded that its TCR sequencing and HLA analysis involved relatively few individuals.

RNA amounts of roughly 0.5 to 1 ug underwent reverse transcription with random hexamers. Amplification of TCR beta CDR3 was carried out by immunoSEQ multiplex PCR, which covered 54 Vbeta and 13 Jbeta segments. From the immunoSEQ multiplex PCR reads, TCRdb called clonotypes with MiXCR, one entry per CDR3 protein. The sample records around 300,000 distinct CDR3 sequences, around 92% being singletons. The authors sequenced TCR beta from blood CD8+ and CD4+ T cells. The multiple sclerosis control group comprised treatment-naive patients with stable or active relapsing-remitting disease. The CDR3 runs 16 residues. Trimming stripped 4 bases from V and 0 bases from J, with 14 bases between. From germline, CDR1 is MNHEY and CDR2 SVGAGI. In regard to this clonotype: Antigen: not known.

This chain connects TRBV6-5 to TRBJ2-3, with D tentatively TRBD1 (6 bases). This receptor was taken from a human donor with multiple sclerosis. Sequenced sample: CD4+ T cells from PBMCs. The CDR3, as DNA: TGTGCCAGCAGTTCTCAGGGGCTCACTAGCACAGATACGCAGTATTTT. Translated: CASSSQGLTSTDTQYF.